The clone carrying this TCR beta chain was detected ten times or more. Its antigen is still unknown. The data were taken from a study of T cell repertoires in cytomegalovirus infection. In germline, CDR1 is MGHRA, CDR2 YSYEKL. J lost 4 bases, V lost 0 bases, and 9 bases had no gene match. This CDR3 has 17 residues. Via MiXCR, TCRdb re-called the reads, giving one row per CDR3 protein. The sample lists hundreds of thousands of distinct CDR3 sequences; about 30% were seen once. The study, taken as a whole, reports: HLA-C-restricted TCR beta clonotypes specific for CMV led the ex vivo response.

The sequence came from a human donor in good health (CMV status not recorded). Some clones in this sample may be carry-over from other donors' samples. Source: cultured CD8+ T cells from PBMCs, taken from culture after CMV antigen stimulation. The chain links TRBV4-1 to TRBJ2-1, with 7 bases fitting TRBD2. In DNA, the CDR3 is TGCGCCAGCAGCCAAGAACCTAGGGGAGGGAATTACAATGAGCAGTTCTTC. This translates into CASSQEPRGGNYNEQFF.